This TCR beta chain stems from a study of monozygotic twins with inflammatory bowel disease. The study's findings and limits: It was in IBD patients that TCRbeta diversity (inverse Simpson) was lower than in healthy co-twins. Telling apart the different T cell subtypes was not possible.

Remarks on this clonotype: The antigen remains unidentified.

Germline V gene sequence: CDR1 SQVTM, CDR2 ANQGSEA. CDR3 length: 13 amino acids. TCRdb reworked the 5' RACE reads into one entry per CDR3 protein, no DNA. Its table lists over 90,000 distinct CDR3 sequences. V is TRBV29-1 and J is TRBJ2-1; with no DNA, the TCRdb D assignment of TRBD1 cannot be verified. The TCR was taken from a human donor with ulcerative colitis or Crohn's disease, or a healthy co-twin of an affected twin (not recorded which). Input material: blood. CDR3 amino acids: CSAQGTANNEQFF.